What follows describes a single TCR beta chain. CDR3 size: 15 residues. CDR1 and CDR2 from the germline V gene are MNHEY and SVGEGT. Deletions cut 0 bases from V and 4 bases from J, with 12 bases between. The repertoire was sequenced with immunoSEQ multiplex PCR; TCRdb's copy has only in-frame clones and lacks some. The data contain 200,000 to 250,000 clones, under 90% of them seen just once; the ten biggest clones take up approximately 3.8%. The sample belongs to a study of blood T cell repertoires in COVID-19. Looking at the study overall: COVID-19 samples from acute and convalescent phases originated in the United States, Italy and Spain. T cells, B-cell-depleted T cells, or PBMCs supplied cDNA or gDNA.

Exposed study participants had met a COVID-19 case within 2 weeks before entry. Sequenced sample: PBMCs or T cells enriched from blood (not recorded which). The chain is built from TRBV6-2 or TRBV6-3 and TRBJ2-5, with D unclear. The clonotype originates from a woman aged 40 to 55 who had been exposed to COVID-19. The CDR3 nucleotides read TGTGCCAGCAGTTACTCGTTCCAGTCCCTAGAGACCCAGTACTTC. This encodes CASSYSFQSLETQYF.